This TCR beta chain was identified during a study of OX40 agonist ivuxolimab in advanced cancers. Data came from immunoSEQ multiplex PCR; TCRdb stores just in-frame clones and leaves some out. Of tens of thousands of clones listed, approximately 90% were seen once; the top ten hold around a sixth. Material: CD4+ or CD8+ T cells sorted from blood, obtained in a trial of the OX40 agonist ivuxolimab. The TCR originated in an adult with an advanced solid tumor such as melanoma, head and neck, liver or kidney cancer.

The CDR3 loop reads CASSFEYREYEQYF. CDR3 coding DNA: TGTGCCAGCAGCTTCGAGTACAGGGAGTACGAGCAGTACTTC. The chain is built from TRBV11-2 and TRBJ2-7; TRBD1 might be the D (6 bases). Between the trimmed V and J ends, which lost 3 bases and 4 bases, there was a span of 13 bases. Germline assignment: CDR1 SGHAT and CDR2 FQNNGV. The CDR3 is 14 residues long.